These 29 T cell receptor beta chains came from one sample sequenced in a study of shared clonotypes between healthy human individuals. Naivety among CD8 cells was defined by CD45RO negativity and positive CCR7 selection, thereby excluding terminally differentiated effector memory CD45RA+ cells. The data were produced by immunoSEQ multiplex PCR, yet TCRdb's version contains in-frame clones alone and is incomplete. The table includes about 590,000 clones, about 95% detected once. Sequenced material: naive CD8+ T cells sorted from blood. All receptors derive from a woman in her thirties in good health.

V and J are TRBV7-8 and TRBJ1-5, with D hard to call. Germline V gene lookup returns CDR1 SGHVS and CDR2 FQNEAQ. The CDR3 totals 17 residues. V lost 0 bases, J lost 0 bases, and 12 bases lay in between. CDR3 coding DNA: TGTGCCAGCAGCTTAGCGGCGCGGGAATATAGCAATCAGCCCCAGCATTTT. Translation gives CASSLAAREYSNQPQHF.

The chain employs TRBV28 and TRBJ1-1; the D is unclear. Between the trimmed V and J ends, which lost 6 bases and 8 bases, there was a span of 13 bases. Per the germline V gene, CDR1 is MDHEN and CDR2 is SYDVKM. The CDR3 extends over 12 amino acids. The CDR3 here is CASSPPLREAFF. The CDR3 DNA reads TGTGCCAGCAGCCCCCCCTTAAGGGAAGCTTTCTTT.

The chain carries TRBV4-1 and TRBJ1-1, with D possibly matching TRBD1 (6 bases). The CDR3 has 13 amino acids. CDR1 is MGHRA and CDR2 is YSYEKL in the germline V gene. Deletions cut 4 bases from V and 4 bases from J, with 10 bases between. The CDR3 region is CASSPGAGTEAFF. CDR3 sequence (DNA): TGCGCCAGCAGCCCAGGGGCAGGCACTGAAGCTTTCTTT.

The rearrangement uses TRBV11-1 and TRBJ2-7; D uncertain. V was clipped by 2 bases and J by 8 bases, with 13 bases between them. In germline, CDR1 is SGHAT, CDR2 FQDESV (reference sequence). The CDR3 spans 13 residues. The CDR3 sequence is CASSLPSALQQYF. DNA of the CDR3: TGTGCCAGCAGCTTACCAAGCGCACTTCAGCAGTACTTC.

CDR3 residues: CASRTGRTEAFF. CDR3 bases: TGTGCCAGCAGGACAGGGAGGACTGAAGCTTTCTTT. The gene calls are TRBV27 and TRBJ1-1, with 7 bases that match TRBD1. This CDR3 contains 12 residues. Germline V gives CDR1 MNHEY, CDR2 SMNVEV (reference sequence). V lost 6 bases to trimming and J lost 5 bases; unmatched junction nucleotides: 3.

The chain has TRBV19 and TRBJ1-4; TRBD1 might be the D (6 bases). The CDR3 length is 16 residues. Germline values: CDR1 LNHDA, CDR2 SQIVND (reference sequence). V lost 4 bases, J lost 3 bases, and 15 bases lay in between. CDR3 nucleotides: TGTGCCAGTAGTACAGACAGGTTCGCGGCTAATGAAAAACTGTTTTTT. Protein: CASSTDRFAANEKLFF.

This chain links TRBV27 with TRBJ2-2, with TRBD2 as a possible D gene (5 bases). V was clipped by 0 bases and J by 5 bases, with 19 bases between them. The CDR3 has 18 amino acids. Germline V gene data show CDR1 as MNHEY and CDR2 as SMNVEV (reference sequence). CDR3 DNA: TGTGCCAGCAGTTTATCGGTAGTGCCGAGCGGAAAGACCGGGGAGCTGTTTTTT. Translation gives CASSLSVVPSGKTGELFF.

As concerns this clone: The same CDR3 also results from other DNA sequences found in this sample. The chain uses TRBV9 and TRBJ2-7, with TRBD2 matching 7 bases. The germline V gene encodes CDR1 SGDLS and CDR2 YYNGEE. V lost 2 bases to trimming and J lost 2 bases; unmatched junction nucleotides: 4. The CDR3 is made up of 14 amino acids. CDR3 DNA sequence: TGTGCCAGCAGCGTTGGGCTAGCGGCCTACGAGCAGTACTTC. As protein: CASSVGLAAYEQYF.

The rearrangement uses TRBV28 and TRBJ2-2; D gene unclear. V was cut by 6 bases and J by 3 bases, with 11 bases left in between. CDR3 length: 14 amino acids. Germline loops: CDR1 MDHEN, CDR2 SYDVKM. CDR3 coding DNA: TGTGCCAGCAGCCCCAAAACCTACACCGGGGAGCTGTTTTTT. Its protein is CASSPKTYTGELFF.

The J gene is TRBJ2-3, the V gene TRBV4-1; TRBD1 matches at 9 bases. This CDR3 comprises 15 residues. Germline V gene sequence: CDR1 MGHRA, CDR2 YSYEKL. Unmatched junction bases numbered 7, after V lost 8 bases and J lost 1 base. CDR3 loop: CASGRRQGGTDTQYF. DNA for the CDR3: TGCGCCAGCGGACGACGACAGGGGGGCACAGATACGCAGTATTTT.

V is TRBV19 and J is TRBJ1-1; no firm D call. V was trimmed by 5 bases and J by 11 bases, leaving 15 bases between them. This CDR3 comprises 12 residues. The V gene's germline CDR1 is LNHDA and CDR2 SQIVND (reference sequence). The CDR3, as DNA: TGTGCCAGTAGTGCGGGATTAATATCGGCTTTCTTT. Protein sequence: CASSAGLISAFF.

This chain links TRBV6-1 with TRBJ2-1; D is undetermined. Germline CDR1 MNHNS, CDR2 SASEGT. The length of the CDR3 is 15 residues. Trimming stripped 3 bases from V and 0 bases from J, with 9 bases between. The CDR3 DNA sequence: TGTGCCAGCAGTGACGCCATAAGCTCCTACAATGAGCAGTTCTTC. It codes for CASSDAISSYNEQFF.

This rearrangement joins TRBV6-5 to TRBJ2-3; maybe TRBD2 (6 bases). The CDR3 runs to 14 residues. Germline V gene data show CDR1 as MNHEY and CDR2 as SVGAGI. With 6 bases removed from V and 1 base from J, the gap between germline ends came to 11 bases. The CDR3 is CASSSGLGTDTQYF. CDR3 bases: TGTGCCAGCAGCTCGGGACTCGGCACAGATACGCAGTATTTT.

This clone was recorded only once. The J gene is TRBJ1-3, the V gene TRBV27; 7 bases align to TRBD1. Trimming took 5 bases from V and 1 from J; bases not matched to a gene: 2. Germline assignment: CDR1 MNHEY and CDR2 SMNVEV (reference sequence). CDR3 length equals 14 residues. The CDR3 region has the DNA TGTGCCAGCAGTGGGGACAGTTCTGGAAACACCATATATTTT. Protein product: CASSGDSSGNTIYF.

V and J are TRBV5-6 and TRBJ2-7, with D perhaps assigned TRBD1 or TRBD2 (6 bases each). The CDR3 sequence is 14 residues long. V was clipped by 7 bases and J by 0 bases, with 14 bases between them. Germline CDR1 SGHDT, CDR2 YYEEEE. In nucleotides, the CDR3 is TGTGCCAGCGGACGAGGGGGGAACTCCTACGAGCAGTACTTC. Residues: CASGRGGNSYEQYF.

The rearrangement joins TRBV7-3 to TRBJ2-3, with D possibly TRBD1 on 6 matching bases. V was shortened by 3 bases and J by 0 bases, with 10 bases between the two germline ends. In germline, CDR1 is SGHTA, CDR2 FQGTGA. This CDR3 has 15 amino acids. As DNA, the CDR3 is TGTGCCAGCAGCTTGGCGACAGGAAGCACAGATACGCAGTATTTT. The encoded protein is CASSLATGSTDTQYF.

The CDR3 region is CASSQPAVSTEAFF. In nucleotides, the CDR3 is TGCGCCAGCAGCCAACCCGCCGTGAGCACTGAAGCTTTCTTT. This chain links TRBV4-1 with TRBJ1-1; no reliable D call. Germline V lookup: CDR1 MGHRA, CDR2 YSYEKL. There are 14 residues in the CDR3. The V and J ends lost 2 bases and 4 bases respectively, with 11 bases between them.

The chain uses TRBV11-2 and TRBJ2-5, with TRBD1 matching 10 bases. Near its end, the DNA agrees better with TRBJ2-7, so the J call may be wrong. The CDR3 spans 14 residues. Germline V CDR1 and CDR2: SGHAT, FQNNGV. The CDR3 DNA follows: TGTGCCAGCAGCCCGGGACAGGGGCCCTACGAGCAGTACTTC. Its protein product is CASSPGQGPYEQYF.

This sequence joins TRBV6-5 and TRBJ1-2, with a weak D call TRBD1 (5 bases). Trimming took 0 bases from V and 6 from J, leaving 17 bases between them. The germline gives CDR1 MNHEY, CDR2 SVGAGI. The CDR3 length is 16 residues. Written as DNA, the CDR3 is TGTGCCAGCAGTTACTCGGCGGGACGCCGAAAGGATGGCTACACCTTC. Its protein is CASSYSAGRRKDGYTF.

This chain uses TRBV19 with TRBJ2-7, with TRBD2 matching over 12 bases. With V trimmed by 3 bases and J by 5 bases, 2 bases remained unmatched. Germline lookup yields CDR1 LNHDA and CDR2 SQIVND (reference sequence). The CDR3 has 14 amino acids. The CDR3 bases are TGTGCCAGTAGTATGACTAGCGGGAGTCACGAGCAGTACTTC. Protein: CASSMTSGSHEQYF. Looking up the rest from reference TRBV19 and TRBJ2-7 gives the full variable domain: DGGITQSPKYLFRKEGQNVTLSCEQNLNHDAMYWYRQDPGQGLRLIYYSQIVNDFQKGDIAEGYSVSREKKESFPLTVTSAQKNPTAFYLCASSMTSGSHEQYFGPGTRLTVT.

J is TRBJ2-7 and V is TRBV7-9; 7 nucleotides agree with TRBD2. V shed 6 bases, J shed 4 bases, and the junction held 3 bases outside the gene matches. The CDR3 consists of 12 residues. Germline-derived CDR1 and CDR2 are SEHNR and FQNEAQ (reference sequence). The CDR3 loop reads CASSKGLYEQYF. The CDR3 DNA follows: TGTGCCAGCAGTAAGGGACTATACGAGCAGTACTTC.

The V call is TRBV28, the J call TRBJ1-1; D gene unclear. Looked up from germline, CDR1 is MDHEN and CDR2 is SYDVKM. Trimming stripped 10 bases from V and 6 bases from J, with 18 bases between. The CDR3 runs to 13 residues. CDR3: CATAFRVDAEAFF. The DNA for the CDR3 is TGTGCCACAGCGTTCCGGGTTGACGCTGAAGCTTTCTTT.

The rearrangement joins TRBV30 to TRBJ2-1, with 12 bases fitting TRBD2. V lost 5 bases to trimming and J lost 6 bases; unmatched junction nucleotides: 5. Germline V gives CDR1 GTSNPN, CDR2 SVGIG (reference sequence). This CDR3 has 14 amino acids. The CDR3 loop reads CAWYGLAGTNEQFF. CDR3 nucleotides: TGTGCCTGGTATGGACTAGCGGGGACCAATGAGCAGTTCTTC.

This rearrangement joins TRBV7-8 to TRBJ2-1; 14 bases map to TRBD2. The CDR3 is 18 residues long. V lost 1 base and J lost 6; bases outside the gene matches: 8. The germline CDR1 and CDR2 sequences are SGHVS and FQNEAQ. The CDR3 DNA sequence: TGTGCCAGCAGCTTAGTAGGACTAGCGGGAGGTCAGGCCAATGAGCAGTTCTTC. Its translation: CASSLVGLAGGQANEQFF.

This chain links TRBV19 with TRBJ1-5; 7 bases fit TRBD1. Trimming removed 0 bases from V and 7 bases from J; junction bases left unmatched: 3. The CDR3 contains 14 residues. CDR1 and CDR2 from the germline V gene are LNHDA and SQIVND (reference sequence). Here the CDR3 DNA reads TGTGCCAGTAGTATAGATCAGGGGGTACAGCCCCAGCATTTT. Translated: CASSIDQGVQPQHF.

The CDR3 sequence is CASSDPGLLKYEQYF. In DNA, the CDR3 is TGTGCCAGCAGTGATCCGGGACTCCTAAAGTACGAGCAGTACTTC. The V and J genes are TRBV25-1 and TRBJ2-7; TRBD2 is a possible D gene (6 bases). Germline loops: CDR1 MGHDK, CDR2 SYGVNS. Deletions cut 3 bases from V and 4 bases from J, with 16 bases between. The CDR3 extends over 15 amino acids.

The rearrangement joins TRBV28 to TRBJ2-5; 8 bases match TRBD2. CDR1 MDHEN and CDR2 SYDVKM come from the germline V gene. The CDR3 length is 16 residues. V shed 3 bases and J 5 bases; nucleotides not matched to a gene: 11. The CDR3 nucleotides read TGTGCCAGCAGTTTCCCAGGAAGCGGGAGTTGGGAGACCCAGTACTTC. Translated: CASSFPGSGSWETQYF.

The chain couples TRBV4-1 to TRBJ2-3, with D maybe TRBD1 (5 bases). The CDR3 totals 15 residues. The germline CDR1 and CDR2 sequences are MGHRA and YSYEKL. V lost 2 bases and J lost 6, with 15 bases in between. The CDR3 sequence is CASSQSRAPGDTQYF. In nucleotides, the CDR3 is TGCGCCAGCAGCCAATCTCGAGCCCCAGGGGATACGCAGTATTTT.

The genes are TRBV2 and TRBJ1-3, with TRBD1 matching 7 bases. J was trimmed by 0 bases and V by 7 bases; bases with no gene match: 6. CDR1 SNHLY and CDR2 FYNNEI come from the germline V gene. The length of the CDR3 is 15 residues. CDR3 in DNA: TGTGCCAGCAAGGGGACAGCGGACTCTGGAAACACCATATATTTT. Protein product: CASKGTADSGNTIYF.